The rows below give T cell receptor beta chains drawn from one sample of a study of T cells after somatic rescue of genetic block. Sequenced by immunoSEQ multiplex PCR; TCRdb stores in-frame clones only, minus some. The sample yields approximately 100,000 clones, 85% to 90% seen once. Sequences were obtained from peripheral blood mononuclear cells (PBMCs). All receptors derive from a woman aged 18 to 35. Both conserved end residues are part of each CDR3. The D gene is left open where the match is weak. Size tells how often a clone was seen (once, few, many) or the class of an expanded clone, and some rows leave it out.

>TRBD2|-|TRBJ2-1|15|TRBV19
TGTGCCAGTAGTACCGGGACTAGATCTTCGAATGAGCAGTTCTTC
CASSTGTRSSNEQFF
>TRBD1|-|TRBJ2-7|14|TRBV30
TGTGCCTGGACGGACAGGGGGAGCCTCTACGAGCAGTACTTC
CAWTDRGSLYEQYF
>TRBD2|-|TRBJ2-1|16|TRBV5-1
TGCGCCAGCAGCTTGCTAGCGGGAAGCTCCTACAATGAGCAGTTCTTC
CASSLLAGSSYNEQFF
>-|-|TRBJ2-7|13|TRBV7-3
TGTGCCAGCAGCTTAAAAGGGGAAGGCGAGCAGTACTTC
CASSLKGEGEQYF
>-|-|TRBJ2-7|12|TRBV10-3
TGTGCCATCAGTGAGAGACCTTACGAGCAGTACTTC
CAISERPYEQYF
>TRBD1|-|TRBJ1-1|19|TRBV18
TGTGCCAGCTCACCAGGGTTAAGGACAGGGGGTCTCGTGAACACTGAAGCTTTCTTT
CASSPGLRTGGLVNTEAFF
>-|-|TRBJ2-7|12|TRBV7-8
TGTGCCAGCAGCCCGGGGGCCTACGAGCAGTACTTC
CASSPGAYEQYF
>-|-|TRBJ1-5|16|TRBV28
TGTGCCAGCAGTTTATCCCTTGGGGCTGGCAATCAGCCCCAGCATTTT
CASSLSLGAGNQPQHF
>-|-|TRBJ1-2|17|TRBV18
TGTGCCAGCTCACCGACCCTGAAGACAGGCCCTTTTTATGGCTACACCTTC
CASSPTLKTGPFYGYTF
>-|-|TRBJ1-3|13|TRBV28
TGTGCCAGCAGTTTACCGGTCCCAAACACCATATATTTT
CASSLPVPNTIYF
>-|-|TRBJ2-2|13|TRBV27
TGTGCCAGCAAGGCAGAACGAACCGGGGAGCTGTTTTTT
CASKAERTGELFF
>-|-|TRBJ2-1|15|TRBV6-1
TGTGCCAGCAGTGTCGGCGGTAGCTCCTACAATGAGCAGTTCTTC
CASSVGGSSYNEQFF
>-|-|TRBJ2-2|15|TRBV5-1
TGCGCCAGCAGCTTAACCCTAGTTTCCACCGGGGAGCTGTTTTTT
CASSLTLVSTGELFF
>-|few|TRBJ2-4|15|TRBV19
TGTGCCAGTAGTATGGCGGGGCAGCCAAAAAACATTCAGTACTTC
CASSMAGQPKNIQYF
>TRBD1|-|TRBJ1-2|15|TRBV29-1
TGCAGCGTTGAAGATCGGACAGGACCCCTCTATGGCTACACCTTC
CSVEDRTGPLYGYTF
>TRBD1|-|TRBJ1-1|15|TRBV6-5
TGTGCCAGCAGTTACTGGACAGGAGCGAACACTGAAGCTTTCTTT
CASSYWTGANTEAFF
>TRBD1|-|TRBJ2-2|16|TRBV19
TGTGCCAGTAGTATAGGGACAGGGGTGAACACCGGGGAGCTGTTTTTT
CASSIGTGVNTGELFF
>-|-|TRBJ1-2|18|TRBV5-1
TGCGCCAGCAGCCAAAGGACGGGTTTTGGTCTGGCTAACTATGGCTACACCTTC
CASSQRTGFGLANYGYTF
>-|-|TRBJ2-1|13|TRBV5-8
TGTGGGGGGGGCCCACTGGGGTACAATGAGCAGTTCTTC
CGGGPLGYNEQFF
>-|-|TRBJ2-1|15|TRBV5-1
TGCGCCAGCAGCCCGGAAGAGGGGATCTACAATGAGCAGTTCTTC
CASSPEEGIYNEQFF
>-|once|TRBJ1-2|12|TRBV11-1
TGTGCCAGCAGCAACGGTCTCTATGGCTACACCTTC
CASSNGLYGYTF
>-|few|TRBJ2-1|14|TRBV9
TGTGCCAGCAGCGTAGGCAGCGACTACAATGAGCAGTTCTTC
CASSVGSDYNEQFF
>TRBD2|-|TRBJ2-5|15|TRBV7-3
TGTGCCAGCAGTCAGACTAGCACAACTCGTGAGACCCAGTACTTC
CASSQTSTTRETQYF